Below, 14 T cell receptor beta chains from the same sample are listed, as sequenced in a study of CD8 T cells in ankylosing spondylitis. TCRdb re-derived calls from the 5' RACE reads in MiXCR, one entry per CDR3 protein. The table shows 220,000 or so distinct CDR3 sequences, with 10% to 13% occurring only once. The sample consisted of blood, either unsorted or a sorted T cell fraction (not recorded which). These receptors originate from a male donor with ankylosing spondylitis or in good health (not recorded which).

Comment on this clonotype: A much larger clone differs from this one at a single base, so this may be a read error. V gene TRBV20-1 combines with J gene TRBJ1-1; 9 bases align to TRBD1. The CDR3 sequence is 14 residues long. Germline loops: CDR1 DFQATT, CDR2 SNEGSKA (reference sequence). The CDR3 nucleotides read TGCAGTGCTAGAGGTGGGACAGGGAACACTGCAGCTTTCTTT. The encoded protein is CSARGGTGNTAAFF.

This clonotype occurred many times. CDR3 in DNA: TGCAGCGTTGCCGACAGGCTACAAGAGACCCAGTACTTC. This codes for CSVADRLQETQYF. This chain links TRBV29-1 with TRBJ2-5; perhaps TRBD1 as D (6 bases). This CDR3 region has 13 residues. Germline loops: CDR1 SQVTM, CDR2 ANQGSEA. Trimming removed 4 bases at V and 2 bases at J, with 11 bases between.

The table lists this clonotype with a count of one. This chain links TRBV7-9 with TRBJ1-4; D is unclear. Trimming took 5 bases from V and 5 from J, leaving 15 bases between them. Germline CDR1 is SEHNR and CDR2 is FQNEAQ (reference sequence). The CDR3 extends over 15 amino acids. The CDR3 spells CASSQSMNSNEKLFF. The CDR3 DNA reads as TGTGCCAGCAGCCAATCGATGAACTCGAATGAAAAACTGTTTTTT. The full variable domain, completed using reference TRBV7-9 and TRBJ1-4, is DTGVSQNPRHKITKRGQNVTFRCDPISEHNRLYWYRQTLGQGPEFLTYFQNEAQLEKSRLLSDRFSAERPKGSFSTLEIQRTEQGDSAMYLCASSQSMNSNEKLFFGSGTQLSVL.

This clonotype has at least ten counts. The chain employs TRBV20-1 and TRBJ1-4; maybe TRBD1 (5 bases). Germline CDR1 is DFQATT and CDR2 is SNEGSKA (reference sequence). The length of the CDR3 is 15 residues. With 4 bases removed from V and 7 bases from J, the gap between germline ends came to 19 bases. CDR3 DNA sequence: TGCAGTGCTAACCACAGGAGGGGACCAGGTGAAAAACTGTTTTTT. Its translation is CSANHRRGPGEKLFF.

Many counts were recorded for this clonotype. CDR3 loop: CASSTTGRNYGYTF. DNA of the CDR3: TGTGCCAGCAGCACGACAGGGCGGAACTATGGCTACACCTTC. This rearrangement joins TRBV5-5 to TRBJ1-2, with 7 positions matching TRBD1. CDR1 is SGHKS, CDR2 YYEKEE, per germline (reference sequence). The CDR3 spans 14 residues. V shed 4 bases, J shed 2 bases, and the junction held 5 bases outside the gene matches.

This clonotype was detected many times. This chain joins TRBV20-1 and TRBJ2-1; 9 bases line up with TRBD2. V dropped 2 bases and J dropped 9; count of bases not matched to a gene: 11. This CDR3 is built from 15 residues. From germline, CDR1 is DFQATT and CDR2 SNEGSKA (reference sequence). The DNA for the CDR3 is TGCAGTGCTAGAAGAGGCGGGGGGGATGTGGGTGAGCAGTTCTTC. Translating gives CSARRGGGDVGEQFF.

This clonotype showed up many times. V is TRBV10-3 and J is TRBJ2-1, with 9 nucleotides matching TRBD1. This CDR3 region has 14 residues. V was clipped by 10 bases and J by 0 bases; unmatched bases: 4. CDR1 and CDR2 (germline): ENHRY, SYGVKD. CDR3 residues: CATIQGASYNEQFF. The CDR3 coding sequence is TGTGCCACCATACAGGGGGCCTCCTACAATGAGCAGTTCTTC.

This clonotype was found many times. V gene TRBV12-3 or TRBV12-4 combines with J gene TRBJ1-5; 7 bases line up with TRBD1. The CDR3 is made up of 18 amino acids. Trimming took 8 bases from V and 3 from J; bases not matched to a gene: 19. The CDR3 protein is CASPSTPRDSAVNQPQHF. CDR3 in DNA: TGTGCCAGCCCCTCGACCCCCAGGGACAGTGCAGTCAATCAGCCCCAGCATTTT.

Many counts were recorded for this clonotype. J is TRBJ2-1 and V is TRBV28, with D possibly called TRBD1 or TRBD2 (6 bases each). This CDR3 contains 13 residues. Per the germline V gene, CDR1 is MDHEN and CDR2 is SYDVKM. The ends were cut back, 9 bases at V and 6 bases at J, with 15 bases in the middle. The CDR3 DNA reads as TGTGCCAGTACCGAGGGGGGCCTCAATGAGCAGTTCTTC. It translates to CASTEGGLNEQFF. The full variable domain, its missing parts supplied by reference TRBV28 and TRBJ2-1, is DVKVTQSSRYLVKRTGEKVFLECVQDMDHENMFWYRQDPGLGLRLIYFSYDVKMKEKGDIPEGYSVSREKKERFSLILESASTNQTSMYLCASTEGGLNEQFFGPGTRLTVL.

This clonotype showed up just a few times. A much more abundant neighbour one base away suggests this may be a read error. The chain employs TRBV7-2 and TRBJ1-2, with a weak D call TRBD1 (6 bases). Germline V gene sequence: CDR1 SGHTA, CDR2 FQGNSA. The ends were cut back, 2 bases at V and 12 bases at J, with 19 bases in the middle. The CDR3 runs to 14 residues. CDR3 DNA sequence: TGTGCCAGCAGCTTACAGCTTCAAGGGGGAGGCGACACCTTC. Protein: CASSLQLQGGGDTF.

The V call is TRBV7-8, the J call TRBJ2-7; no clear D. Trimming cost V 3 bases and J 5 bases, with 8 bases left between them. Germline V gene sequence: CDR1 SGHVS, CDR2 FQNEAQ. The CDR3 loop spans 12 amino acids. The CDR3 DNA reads TGTGCCAGCAGCTTGCTGCGCGACGAGCAGTACTTC. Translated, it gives CASSLLRDEQYF.

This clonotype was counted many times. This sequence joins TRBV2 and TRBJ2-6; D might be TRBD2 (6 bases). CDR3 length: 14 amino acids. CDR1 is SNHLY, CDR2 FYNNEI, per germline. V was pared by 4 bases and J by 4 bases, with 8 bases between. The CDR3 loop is CASSGGVGANVLTF. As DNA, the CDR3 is TGTGCCAGCAGTGGGGGGGTAGGGGCCAACGTCCTGACTTTC.

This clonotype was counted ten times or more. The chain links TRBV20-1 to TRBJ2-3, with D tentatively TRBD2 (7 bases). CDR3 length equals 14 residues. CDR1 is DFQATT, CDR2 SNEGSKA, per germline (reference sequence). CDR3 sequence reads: CSEGGLESTDTQYF. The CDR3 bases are TGCAGCGAGGGGGGGCTTGAAAGCACAGATACGCAGTATTTT.

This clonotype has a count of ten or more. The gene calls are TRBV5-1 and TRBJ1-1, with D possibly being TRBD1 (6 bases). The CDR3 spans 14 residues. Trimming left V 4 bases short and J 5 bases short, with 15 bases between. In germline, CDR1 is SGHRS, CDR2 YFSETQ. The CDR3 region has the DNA TGCGCCAGCAGCGTAGACAGGATTAGGACTGAAGCTTTCTTT. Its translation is CASSVDRIRTEAFF.